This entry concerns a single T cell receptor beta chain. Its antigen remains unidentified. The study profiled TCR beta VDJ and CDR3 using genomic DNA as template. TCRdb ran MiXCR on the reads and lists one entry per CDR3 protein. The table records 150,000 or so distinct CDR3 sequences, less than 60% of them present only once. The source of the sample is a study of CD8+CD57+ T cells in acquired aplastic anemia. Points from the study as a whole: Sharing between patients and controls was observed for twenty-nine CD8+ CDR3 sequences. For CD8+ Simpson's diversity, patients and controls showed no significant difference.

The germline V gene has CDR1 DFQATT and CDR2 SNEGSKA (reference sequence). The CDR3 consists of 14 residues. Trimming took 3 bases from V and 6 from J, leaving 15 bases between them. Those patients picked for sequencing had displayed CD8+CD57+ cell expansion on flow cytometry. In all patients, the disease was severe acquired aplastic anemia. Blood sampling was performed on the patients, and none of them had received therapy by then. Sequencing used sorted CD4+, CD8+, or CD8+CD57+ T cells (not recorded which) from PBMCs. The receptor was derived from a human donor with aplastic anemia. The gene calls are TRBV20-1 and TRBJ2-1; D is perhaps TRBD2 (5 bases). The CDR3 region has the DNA TGCAGTGCTAGCGGACCGGGGTCTGGCAATGAGCAGTTCTTC. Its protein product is CSASGPGSGNEQFF.